This record concerns one T cell receptor beta chain sequence. Its antigen is unknown. RNA transcripts yielded amplified TCR beta CDR3 regions. The HTBI primer set drove a first-round RT-PCR of the TCR CDR3. TCRdb used MiXCR to reprocess the multiplex PCR reads, holding one entry per CDR3 protein. This table holds roughly 510,000 distinct CDR3 sequences, 46% found once. These data come from a study of T cells in Graves' hyperthyroidism and ophthalmopathy. Study conclusions and caveats: Blood shared most expanded thyroid clonotypes above 0.001. Model-based prediction identified ophthalmopathy a median roughly 5.9 months prior to its onset. Separating ophthalmopathy from stable hyperthyroidism was achieved by a 13 V-J model.

Thyroid ultrasound, orbital computed tomography, clinical symptoms, and serum thyroxine and TRAb underpinned diagnoses. The CDR3 length is 14 residues. CDR1 MDHEN and CDR2 SYDVKM come from the germline V gene. Germline trimming cut 7 bases from V and 4 bases from J; bases unmatched to any gene: 7. Source material: peripheral blood or thyroid tissue (not recorded which). The V call is TRBV28, the J call TRBJ1-3, with 7 nucleotides matching TRBD1. The receptor comes from an adult woman with Graves' disease, either hyperthyroidism or ophthalmopathy (not recorded which). The DNA of the CDR3 is TGTGCCAGCATTCAGGGGGGAGGCGGAAACACCATATATTTT. This codes for CASIQGGGGNTIYF.